Detailed here is one T cell receptor beta chain. Its antigen is unidentified. TCRdb used MiXCR to reprocess the 5' RACE reads, holding one entry per CDR3 protein. The table shows some 300,000 distinct CDR3 sequences, with around 21% occurring only once. The germline V and J ends were trimmed by 7 bases and 4 bases, with 10 bases remaining between them. The length of the CDR3 is 13 residues. This sample was included in a study of CD8 T cells in ankylosing spondylitis. Findings and limits, study-wide: Within peripheral blood, clones linked to disease were CD8+ and relatively rare. A TCR beta motif of roughly eight highly homologous variants appeared characteristic of ankylosing spondylitis blood.

The sample consisted of blood, either unsorted or a sorted T cell fraction (not recorded which). This receptor was taken from a female donor with ankylosing spondylitis or in good health (not recorded which). This rearrangement joins TRBV12-3 or TRBV12-4 to TRBJ2-2; D possibly corresponds to TRBD1 (5 bases). CDR3 DNA: TGTGCCAGCAAACCAGGGTCCACCGGGGAGCTGTTTTTT. Protein product: CASKPGSTGELFF.